This T cell receptor (beta chain) comes out of a study of CD8 T cells in Susac syndrome. As for the study in general: Among the sequenced Susac syndrome patients, over five had active disease while roughly eight were in remission. General observations from the study: Clonal expansion did not appear in Susac syndrome CD4+ T cell repertoires.

Through negative isolation, CD4+ and CD8+ T cells were obtained, while TEMRA cells were enriched using FACS. A quantity of about 0.5 to 1 ug RNA underwent reverse transcription using random hexamers. TCR beta CDR3 was amplified by immunoSEQ covering 54 Vbeta and 13 Jbeta. TCRdb used MiXCR to reprocess the immunoSEQ multiplex PCR reads, holding one entry per CDR3 protein. Counted here are over 140,000 distinct CDR3 sequences, more than 85% occurring once; the ten biggest clones make up 0.14%. CDR3 size: 12 residues. V was pared by 2 bases and J by 10 bases, with 11 bases between. The V gene's germline CDR1 is MDHEN and CDR2 SYDVKM. Turning to this clonotype: The antigen remains unidentified.

The specimen was CD4+ T cells from PBMCs. The genes are TRBV28 and TRBJ1-1, with D perhaps TRBD1 (6 bases). The clonotype was recovered from a human donor with Susac syndrome. CDR3 region: CASSLGGQVAFF. CDR3 bases: TGTGCCAGCAGTTTAGGGGGGCAAGTAGCTTTCTTT.